These 25 T cell receptor beta chains came from one sample sequenced in a study of T cells in Graves' hyperthyroidism and ophthalmopathy. Template material for amplifying TCR beta CDR3 regions consisted of RNA transcripts. First-round RT-PCR of the TCR CDR3 relied on the HTBI primer set. TCRdb reprocessed the multiplex PCR reads via MiXCR and lists one record per CDR3 protein. Here the sample spans fewer than 350,000 distinct CDR3 sequences, approximately 16% being singletons. Material for sequencing was blood. The receptor set was obtained from a woman aged 45-65 years with Graves' hyperthyroidism that later progressed to Graves' ophthalmopathy.

This clonotype was observed many times. V usage is TRBV7-3 and J usage is TRBJ2-1, with a tentative D call TRBD2 (6 bases). The CDR3 is 15 residues long. With 5 bases removed from V and 4 bases from J, the gap between germline ends came to 15 bases. The germline gives CDR1 SGHTA, CDR2 FQGTGA. CDR3: CASSPEGVGYNEQFF. CDR3 sequence (DNA): TGTGCCAGCAGCCCGGAGGGTGTTGGTTACAATGAGCAGTTCTTC.

This clonotype was counted at least ten times. This chain joins TRBV14 and TRBJ2-1; tentatively, D is TRBD2 (6 bases). The ends were cut back, 6 bases at V and 3 bases at J, with 15 bases in the middle. The CDR3 is made up of 15 amino acids. Looked up from germline, CDR1 is SGHDN and CDR2 is FVKESK. The CDR3 DNA reads as TGTGCCAGCAGACCGCGGGGCGGGTACTACAATGAGCAGTTCTTC. Translation: CASRPRGGYYNEQFF.

Many counts were recorded for this clonotype. The genes are TRBV30 and TRBJ2-1, with D perhaps TRBD1 (6 bases). V lost 3 bases and J lost 0, with 9 bases in between. This CDR3 comprises 14 residues. The germline V gene has CDR1 GTSNPN and CDR2 SVGIG (reference sequence). DNA for the CDR3: TGTGCCTGGAGCCTAGGGGGCTCCTACAATGAGCAGTTCTTC. This sequence encodes CAWSLGGSYNEQFF.

This clonotype was seen many times. The V and J genes are TRBV20-1 and TRBJ2-7; D is perhaps TRBD2 (5 bases). CDR3 size: 12 residues. Germline V gene lookup returns CDR1 DFQATT and CDR2 SNEGSKA (reference sequence). Trimming removed 6 bases from V and 3 bases from J, with 12 bases in between. The DNA of the CDR3 is TGCAGTGCGAAGACGGGGAACTACGAGCAGTACTTC. This codes for CSAKTGNYEQYF.

This clonotype was counted many times. The J gene is TRBJ2-7, the V gene TRBV28; the D is unclear. Looked up from germline, CDR1 is MDHEN and CDR2 is SYDVKM. The CDR3 is 13 residues long. V was shortened by 3 bases and J by 4 bases, with 10 bases between the two germline ends. The CDR3 region is CASSLNEPYEQYF. The CDR3 nucleotides are TGTGCCAGCAGTTTGAACGAGCCATACGAGCAGTACTTC. The complete variable domain, with remaining parts taken from reference TRBV28 and TRBJ2-7, reads DVKVTQSSRYLVKRTGEKVFLECVQDMDHENMFWYRQDPGLGLRLIYFSYDVKMKEKGDIPEGYSVSREKKERFSLILESASTNQTSMYLCASSLNEPYEQYFGPGTRLTVT.

This clonotype has ten or more counts. The genes are TRBV5-1 and TRBJ2-7; 7 nucleotides agree with TRBD1. J was trimmed by 1 base and V by 4 bases; bases with no gene match: 5. Germline-derived CDR1 and CDR2 are SGHRS and YFSETQ. The CDR3 runs 14 residues. The CDR3 reads CASSTRTGSYEQYF. In nucleotides, the CDR3 is TGCGCCAGCAGCACCCGGACAGGATCCTACGAGCAGTACTTC.

This clonotype was counted ten times or more. The chain employs TRBV5-5 and TRBJ1-2, with D possibly matching TRBD1 (5 bases). This CDR3 has 14 residues. V lost 4 bases and J 2 bases, leaving 12 bases between the germline ends. Per germline, CDR1 SGHKS and CDR2 YYEKEE (reference sequence). CDR3 residues: CASSLGTVNYGYTF. Written as DNA, the CDR3 is TGTGCCAGCAGCCTGGGGACTGTGAACTATGGCTACACCTTC.

This clonotype was found many times. The genes are TRBV6-1 and TRBJ2-5, with D tentatively TRBD2 (5 bases). V shed 5 bases and J shed 4 bases, with 11 bases lying between them. The CDR3 runs 13 residues. Germline V gives CDR1 MNHNS, CDR2 SASEGT. CDR3 region: CASSRGLGETQYF. CDR3 in DNA: TGTGCCAGCAGTCGCGGACTTGGAGAGACCCAGTACTTC.

In its sample, this clonotype was seen many times. This chain uses TRBV6-1 with TRBJ2-1; the match to TRBD2 covers 11 bases. Per germline, CDR1 MNHNS and CDR2 SASEGT. This CDR3 has 19 amino acids. The trim removed 5 bases at V and 2 bases at J, leaving 14 bases unmatched. This chain's CDR3 is CASSPLDSGRALAYNEQFF. The CDR3 DNA follows: TGTGCCAGCAGTCCGCTAGATAGCGGGAGGGCCCTTGCCTACAATGAGCAGTTCTTC.

This chain uses TRBV15 with TRBJ2-7, with D perhaps matching TRBD2 (6 bases). The CDR3 is 14 amino acids. The germline V gene has CDR1 LNHNV and CDR2 YYDKDF (reference sequence). V lost 1 base, J lost 2 bases, and 9 bases lay in between. Here the CDR3 DNA reads TGTGCCACCAGCAGAGGGGGGAGGCCCTACGAGCAGTACTTC. This codes for CATSRGGRPYEQYF.

This clonotype was seen at least ten times. V gene TRBV20-1 combines with J gene TRBJ1-1; D is unresolved. V was trimmed by 3 bases and J by 0 bases, leaving 8 bases between them. From germline, CDR1 is DFQATT and CDR2 SNEGSKA (reference sequence). The CDR3 has 13 residues. Here the CDR3 DNA reads TGCAGTGCTAGCCAGATCATGAACACTGAAGCTTTCTTT. It is translated as CSASQIMNTEAFF.

In this sample, this clonotype turned up many times. The chain has TRBV6-1 and TRBJ1-5; D unclear. CDR1 is MNHNS and CDR2 is SASEGT in the germline V gene. This CDR3 is 15 amino acids long. V lost 2 bases to trimming and J lost 2 bases, with 10 bases between them. CDR3 DNA sequence: TGTGCCAGCAGTGAAATCGCCGGGGGCAATCAGCCCCAGCATTTT. Translation: CASSEIAGGNQPQHF.

In its sample, this clonotype was seen many times. The chain links TRBV28 to TRBJ2-7; TRBD2 agrees at 8 bases. CDR3 length: 14 residues. J gave up 2 bases and V 4 bases, and 4 bases lay outside the gene matches. Germline lookup yields CDR1 MDHEN and CDR2 SYDVKM. This CDR3 is CASSSPGGAYEQYF. CDR3 DNA: TGTGCCAGCAGTTCTCCGGGGGGGGCCTACGAGCAGTACTTC. The full variable domain, completed using reference TRBV28 and TRBJ2-7, is DVKVTQSSRYLVKRTGEKVFLECVQDMDHENMFWYRQDPGLGLRLIYFSYDVKMKEKGDIPEGYSVSREKKERFSLILESASTNQTSMYLCASSSPGGAYEQYFGPGTRLTVT.

This clonotype has more than one count but fewer than ten. V is TRBV19 and J is TRBJ2-2, with D uncertain. CDR3 length: 15 residues. The V and J ends lost 6 bases and 7 bases respectively, with 18 bases between them. Germline CDR1 reads LNHDA; CDR2 reads SQIVND (reference sequence). The CDR3 reads CASSMELIGGGELFF. The CDR3 DNA sequence: TGTGCCAGTAGCATGGAACTTATCGGCGGCGGGGAGCTGTTTTTT.

At least ten counts were recorded for this clonotype. This chain links TRBV15 with TRBJ1-5, with D possibly matching TRBD1 (6 bases). With 3 bases removed from V and 5 bases from J, the gap between germline ends came to 11 bases. The CDR3 contains 14 residues. Germline CDR1 is LNHNV and CDR2 is YYDKDF (reference sequence). The CDR3 bases are TGTGCCACCAGCAGGGAGGAGGGGGATCAGCCCCAGCATTTT. As protein: CATSREEGDQPQHF.

This clonotype was detected ten times or more. The V gene is TRBV18, the J gene TRBJ1-5; D is uncertain. V lost 4 bases, J lost 5 bases, and 6 bases lay in between. The CDR3 loop spans 12 amino acids. Looked up from germline, CDR1 is KGHSH and CDR2 is LQKENI. DNA for the CDR3: TGTGCCAGCTCACGCCGAGATCAGCCCCAGCATTTT. Translation: CASSRRDQPQHF.

This clonotype was seen ten or more times. This chain uses TRBV30 with TRBJ2-5; D tentatively reads TRBD1 or TRBD2 (5 bases each). CDR1 is GTSNPN, CDR2 SVGIG, per germline (reference sequence). The ends were cut back, 3 bases at V and 14 bases at J, with 16 bases in the middle. CDR3 length: 11 amino acids. CDR3 nucleotide sequence: TGTGCCTGGAGGGATTGGGGGATGTATTACTTC. This codes for CAWRDWGMYYF.

The chain has TRBV24-1 and TRBJ2-3; tentative D call: TRBD2 (6 bases). Germline CDR1 KGHDR, CDR2 SFDVKD. V lost 4 bases to trimming and J lost 4 bases, with 20 bases between them. The CDR3 extends over 17 amino acids. The CDR3 sequence is CATSDPGTLKGADTQYF. The CDR3 bases are TGTGCCACCAGTGACCCCGGGACTCTAAAAGGGGCAGATACGCAGTATTTT.

This clonotype occurred once. J is TRBJ1-1 and V is TRBV28; D remains ambiguous. This CDR3 has 16 residues. Germline values: CDR1 MDHEN, CDR2 SYDVKM. Trimming took 6 bases from V and 0 from J, leaving 17 bases between them. The CDR3, as DNA: TGTGCCAGCAGCCCCACCACGGGTAGAATGAACACTGAAGCTTTCTTT. It codes for CASSPTTGRMNTEAFF.

In its sample, this clonotype was seen a few times. The chain recombines TRBV9 with TRBJ1-1; the D gene is possibly TRBD1 (5 bases). The CDR3 contains 14 residues. The V end was cut by 0 bases, the J end by 4 bases, with 10 bases between. The V gene's germline CDR1 is SGDLS and CDR2 YYNGEE. The CDR3 DNA reads as TGTGCCAGCAGCGTAGTTGGGAGGGGCACTGAAGCTTTCTTT. Translating it yields CASSVVGRGTEAFF.

The rearrangement links TRBV2 to TRBJ2-5; D not resolved. The V gene's germline CDR1 is SNHLY and CDR2 FYNNEI. CDR3 length: 15 amino acids. Trimming stripped 7 bases from V and 2 bases from J, with 17 bases between. Here the CDR3 reads CASTLQVGAQETQYF. Written as DNA, the CDR3 is TGTGCCAGCACCCTGCAGGTCGGCGCGCAAGAGACCCAGTACTTC.

Ten or more counts support this clonotype. The chain has TRBV20-1 and TRBJ2-3, with D possibly TRBD2 on 6 matching bases. The V end lost 5 bases, the J end lost 2 bases, and 20 bases lay between the germline ends. CDR1 is DFQATT and CDR2 is SNEGSKA in the germline V gene (reference sequence). The CDR3 is 16 residues long. The CDR3 reads CSALGGGTQTTDTQYF. CDR3 nucleotide sequence: TGCAGTGCTCTCGGGGGAGGTACTCAAACCACAGATACGCAGTATTTT.

This clonotype was observed a few times. The rearrangement links TRBV7-8 to TRBJ2-2, with D possibly being TRBD1 (5 bases). V lost 5 bases to trimming and J lost 1 base, with 23 bases between them. Germline V gene sequence: CDR1 SGHVS, CDR2 FQNEAQ. The CDR3 is 19 amino acids. Written as DNA, the CDR3 is TGTGCCAGCAGCCCAACGAGAACCCAGGGTAGAGGGAACACCGGGGAGCTGTTTTTT. Amino acid sequence: CASSPTRTQGRGNTGELFF.

CDR3 residues: CASSARGAYGYTF. CDR3 bases: TGTGCCAGCAGCGCAAGGGGGGCCTATGGCTACACCTTC. This chain connects TRBV7-9 to TRBJ1-2; weak D call: TRBD1 (6 bases). The CDR3 consists of 13 residues. Looked up from germline, CDR1 is SEHNR and CDR2 is FQNEAQ (reference sequence). Trimming stripped 5 bases from V and 4 bases from J, with 11 bases between.

The rearrangement links TRBV9 to TRBJ2-1, with 9 bases identical to TRBD1. Germline V CDR1 and CDR2: SGDLS, YYNGEE. The V and J ends lost 5 bases and 8 bases, in that order; junction bases with no gene match: 8. This CDR3 has 14 amino acids. CDR3 protein: CASSLSDRGYEQFF. CDR3 coding DNA: TGTGCCAGCAGTCTCTCCGACAGGGGGTATGAGCAGTTCTTC.